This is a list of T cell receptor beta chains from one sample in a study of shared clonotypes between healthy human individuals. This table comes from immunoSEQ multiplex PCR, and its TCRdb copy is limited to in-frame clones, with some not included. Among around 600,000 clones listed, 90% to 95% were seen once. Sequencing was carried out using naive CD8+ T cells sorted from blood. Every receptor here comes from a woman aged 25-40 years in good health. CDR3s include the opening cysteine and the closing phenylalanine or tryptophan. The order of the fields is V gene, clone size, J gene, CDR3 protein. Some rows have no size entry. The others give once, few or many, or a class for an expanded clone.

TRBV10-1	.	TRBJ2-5	CASSDSLGQETQYF
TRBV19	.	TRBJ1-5	CASSFPDRGNQPQHF
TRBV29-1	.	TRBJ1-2	CSVVDLEGYTF
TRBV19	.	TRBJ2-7	CASSIGAGTEAYEQYF
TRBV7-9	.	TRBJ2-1	CASSSPRQDRLNNEQFF
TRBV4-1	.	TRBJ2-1	CASSHEQGGQEQFF
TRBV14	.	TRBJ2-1	CASSQVSRGQGYNEQFF
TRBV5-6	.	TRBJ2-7	CASSLGTGAYEQYF
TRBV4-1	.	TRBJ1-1	CASSQVGDSPEAFF
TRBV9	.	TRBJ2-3	CASSVSGSDTQYF
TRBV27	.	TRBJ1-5	CASSLGGGNQPQHF
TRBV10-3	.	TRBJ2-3	CATTNLADGTDTQYF
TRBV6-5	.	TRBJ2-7	CASRRGNRPNEQYF
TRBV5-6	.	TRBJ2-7	CASRQTDSYEQYF
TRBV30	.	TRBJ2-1	CAWSVSGRDEQFF
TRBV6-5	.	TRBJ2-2	CASSSGQGLTGELFF
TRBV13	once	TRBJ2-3	CASSVSNTDTQYF
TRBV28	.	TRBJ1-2	CASSLRGNYGYTF
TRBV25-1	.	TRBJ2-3	CASTAGGPWYTQYF
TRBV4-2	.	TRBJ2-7	CASSQTRQGGAYEQYF
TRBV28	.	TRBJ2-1	CASEGQANNEQFF
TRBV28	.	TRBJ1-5	CASSFAGRRNQPQHF
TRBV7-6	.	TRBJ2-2	CASSQGAGVITGELFF
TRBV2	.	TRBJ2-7	CASSGDRVSHEQYF
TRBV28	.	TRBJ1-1	CASSGRTGWNTEAFF
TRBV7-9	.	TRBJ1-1	CASSRGGTEAFF
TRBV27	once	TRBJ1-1	CASSFSGVGAEAFF
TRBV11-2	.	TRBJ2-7	CASSGMALYEQYF
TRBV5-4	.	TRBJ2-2	CASSRLAGGPGTGELFF
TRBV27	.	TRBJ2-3	CASGPIGSTDTQYF
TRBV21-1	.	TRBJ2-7	CASSKVETPNEQYF
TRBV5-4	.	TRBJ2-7	CASSLGTSVYEQYF
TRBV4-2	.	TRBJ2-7	CASSQVPGGEQYF
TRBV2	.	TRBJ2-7	CASSEASGRGSYEQYF
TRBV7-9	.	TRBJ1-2	CASSLTVSYGYTF
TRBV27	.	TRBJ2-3	CASSFLAGTQYF
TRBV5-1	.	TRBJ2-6	CASSPKHQGNPPSGANVLTF
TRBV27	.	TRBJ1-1	CASRRGFAEAFF
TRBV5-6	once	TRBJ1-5	CASSRDRGLNQPQHF
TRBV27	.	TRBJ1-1	CASGWGATEAFF
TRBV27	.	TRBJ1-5	CASSSTGYNQPQHF
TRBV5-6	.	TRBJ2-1	CASNTRGTAPHNEQFF